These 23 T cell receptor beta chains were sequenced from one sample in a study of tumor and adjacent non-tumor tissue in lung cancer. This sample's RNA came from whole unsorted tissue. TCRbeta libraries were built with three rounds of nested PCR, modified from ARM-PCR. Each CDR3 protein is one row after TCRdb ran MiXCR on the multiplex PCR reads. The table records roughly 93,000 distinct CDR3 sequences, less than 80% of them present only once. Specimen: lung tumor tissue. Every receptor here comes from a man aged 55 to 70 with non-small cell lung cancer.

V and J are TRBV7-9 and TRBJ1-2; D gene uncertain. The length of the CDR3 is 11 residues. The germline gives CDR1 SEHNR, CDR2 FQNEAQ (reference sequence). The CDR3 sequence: CDSSLAGGYTF. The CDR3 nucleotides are TGTGATAGCAGCTTAGCGGGAGGCTACACCTTC.

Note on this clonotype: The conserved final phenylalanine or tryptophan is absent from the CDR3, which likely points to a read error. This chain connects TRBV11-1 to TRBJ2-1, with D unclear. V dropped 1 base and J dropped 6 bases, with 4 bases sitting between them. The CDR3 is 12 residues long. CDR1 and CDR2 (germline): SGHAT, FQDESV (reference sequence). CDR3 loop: CASSLEGNEQFS. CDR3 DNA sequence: TGTGCCAGCAGCTTAGAGGGCAATGAGCAGTTCTCC.

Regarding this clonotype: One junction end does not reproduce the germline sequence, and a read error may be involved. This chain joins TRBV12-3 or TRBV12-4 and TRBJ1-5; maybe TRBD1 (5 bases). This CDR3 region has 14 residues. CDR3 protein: CASIPRQINQPQHF. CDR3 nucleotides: TGTGCCAGCATTCCGCGACAGATCAATCAGCCCCAACATTTT.

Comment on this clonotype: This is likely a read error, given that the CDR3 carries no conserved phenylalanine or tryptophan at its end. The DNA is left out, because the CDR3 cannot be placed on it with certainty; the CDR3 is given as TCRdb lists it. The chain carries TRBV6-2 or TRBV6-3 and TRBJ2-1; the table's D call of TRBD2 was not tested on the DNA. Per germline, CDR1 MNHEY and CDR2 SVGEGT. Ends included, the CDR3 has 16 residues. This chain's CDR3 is CASSTPIIAGDNGQSL.

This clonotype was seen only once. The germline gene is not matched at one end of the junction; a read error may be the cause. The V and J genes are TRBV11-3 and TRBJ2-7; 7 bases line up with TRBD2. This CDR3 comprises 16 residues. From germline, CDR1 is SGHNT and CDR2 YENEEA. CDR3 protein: CASSRGGSTRFPEQNF. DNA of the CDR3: TGTGCCAGCAGCCGGGGAGGGAGTACGCGCTTCCCCGAGCAGAACTTC.

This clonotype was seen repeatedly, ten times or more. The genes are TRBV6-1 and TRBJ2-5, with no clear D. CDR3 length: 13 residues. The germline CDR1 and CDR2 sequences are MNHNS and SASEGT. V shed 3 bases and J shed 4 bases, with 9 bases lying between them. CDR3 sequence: CASSEGFRETQYF. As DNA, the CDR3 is TGTGCCAGCAGTGAGGGGTTTCGAGAGACCCAGTACTTC.

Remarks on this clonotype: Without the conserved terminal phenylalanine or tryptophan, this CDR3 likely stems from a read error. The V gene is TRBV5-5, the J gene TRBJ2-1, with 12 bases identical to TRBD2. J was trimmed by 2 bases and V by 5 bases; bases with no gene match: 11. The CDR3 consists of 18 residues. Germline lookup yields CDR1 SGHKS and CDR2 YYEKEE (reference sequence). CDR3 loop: CASSLVSTSGGPYNEQFL. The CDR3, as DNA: TGTGCCAGCAGTTTAGTGTCGACTAGCGGGGGTCCCTACAATGAGCAGTTCTTA.

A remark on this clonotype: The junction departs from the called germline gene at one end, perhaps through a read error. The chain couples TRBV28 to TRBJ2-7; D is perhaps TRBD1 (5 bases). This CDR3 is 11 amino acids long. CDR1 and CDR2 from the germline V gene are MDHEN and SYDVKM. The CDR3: CATRGLDSTCF. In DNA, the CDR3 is TGTGCCACCCGCGGCCTTGACAGCACGTGCTTC.

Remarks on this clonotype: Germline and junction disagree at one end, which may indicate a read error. The CDR3 bases are TGTAGTGCTAGAGACCGGGACACCGCGAACACCTGGGAGCTGTTTTTT. It codes for CSARDRDTANTWELFF. The chain is built from TRBV20-1 and TRBJ2-2, with a weak D call TRBD1 (6 bases). Looked up from germline, CDR1 is DFQATT and CDR2 is SNEGSKA (reference sequence). The CDR3 length is 16 residues.

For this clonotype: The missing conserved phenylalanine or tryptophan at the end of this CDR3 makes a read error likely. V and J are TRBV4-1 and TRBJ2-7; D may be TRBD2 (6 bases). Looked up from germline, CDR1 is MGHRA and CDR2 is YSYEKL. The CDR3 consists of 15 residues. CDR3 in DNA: TGTGCCAGCAGCCAAGAACCGGCGGGAAACTACGAGCAGTACATC. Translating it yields CASSQEPAGNYEQYI.

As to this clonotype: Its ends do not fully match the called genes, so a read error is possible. CDR3: CAISEEGVGGETQYF. CDR3 nucleotides: TGTGCCATCAGTGAAGAGGGGGTGGGGGGTGAGACCCAGTACTTC. The V call is TRBV2, the J call TRBJ2-5; D assignment may be TRBD1 or TRBD2 (6 bases each). There are 15 residues in the CDR3. Germline values: CDR1 SNHLY, CDR2 FYNNEI.

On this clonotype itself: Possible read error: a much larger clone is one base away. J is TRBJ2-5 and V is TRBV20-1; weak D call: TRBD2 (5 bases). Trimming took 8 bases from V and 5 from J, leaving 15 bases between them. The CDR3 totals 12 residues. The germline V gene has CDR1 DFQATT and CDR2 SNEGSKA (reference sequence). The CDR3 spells CSTTWTAETQYF. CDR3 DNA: TGCAGTACGACATGGACTGCGGAGACCCAGTACTTC.

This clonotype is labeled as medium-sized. Here the CDR3 DNA reads TGTGCCAGCAGTAACAGGGGCAGCTCCTACAATGAGCAGTTCTTC. This encodes CASSNRGSSYNEQFF. This chain joins TRBV6-2 or TRBV6-3 and TRBJ2-1, with TRBD1 identical over 7 bases. Trimming at V came to 5 bases and at J to 0 bases, leaving 4 bases not matched to a gene. The CDR3 totals 15 residues. The germline gives CDR1 MNHEY, CDR2 SVGEGT.

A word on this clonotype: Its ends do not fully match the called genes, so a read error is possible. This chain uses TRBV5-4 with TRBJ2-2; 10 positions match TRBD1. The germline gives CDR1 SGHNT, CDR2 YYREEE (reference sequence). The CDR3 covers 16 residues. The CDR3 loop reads CASSGGQGKNTGELLF. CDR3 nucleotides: TGTGCTAGCAGCGGGGGACAGGGGAAGAACACCGGGGAGCTGTTATTT.

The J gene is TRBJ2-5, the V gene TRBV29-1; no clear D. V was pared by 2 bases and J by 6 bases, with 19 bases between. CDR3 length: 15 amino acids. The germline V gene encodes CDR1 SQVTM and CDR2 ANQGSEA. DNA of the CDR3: TGCAGCGTTGAAAGGGTGAGTCTACCTCAAAAGACCCAGTACTTC. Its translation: CSVERVSLPQKTQYF.

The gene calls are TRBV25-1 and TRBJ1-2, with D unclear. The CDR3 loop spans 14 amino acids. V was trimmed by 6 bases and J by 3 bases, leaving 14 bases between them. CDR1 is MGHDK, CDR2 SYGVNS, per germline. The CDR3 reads CASRAETRHYGYTF. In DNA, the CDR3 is TGTGCCAGCAGAGCCGAGACAAGGCACTATGGCTACACCTTC.

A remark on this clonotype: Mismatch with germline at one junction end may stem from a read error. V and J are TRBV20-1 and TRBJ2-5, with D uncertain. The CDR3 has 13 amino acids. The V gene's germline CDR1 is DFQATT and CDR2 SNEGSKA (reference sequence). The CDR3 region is CGARDPATETQYF. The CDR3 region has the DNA TGCGGTGCTAGAGATCCGGCGACAGAGACCCAGTACTTC.

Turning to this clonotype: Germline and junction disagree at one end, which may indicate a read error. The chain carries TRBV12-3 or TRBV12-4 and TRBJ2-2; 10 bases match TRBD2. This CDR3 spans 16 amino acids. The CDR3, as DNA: TGTGCCAATGGTGGGACTAGCGAGAGACCCACCGGGGAGCCGTTTTTT. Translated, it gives CANGGTSERPTGEPFF.

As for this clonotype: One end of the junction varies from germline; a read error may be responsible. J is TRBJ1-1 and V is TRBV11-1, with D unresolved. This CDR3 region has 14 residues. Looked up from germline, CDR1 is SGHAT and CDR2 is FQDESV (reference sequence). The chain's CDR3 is CVISLSTGETESFF. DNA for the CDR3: TGTGTCATCAGCTTATCGACGGGCGAGACTGAATCTTTCTTT.

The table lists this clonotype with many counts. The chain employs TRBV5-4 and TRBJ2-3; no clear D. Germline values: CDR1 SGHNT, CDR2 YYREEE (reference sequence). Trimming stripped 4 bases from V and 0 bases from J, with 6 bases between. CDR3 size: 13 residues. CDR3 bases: TGTGCCAGCAGCCCCGGGAGCACAGATACGCAGTATTTT. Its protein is CASSPGSTDTQYF. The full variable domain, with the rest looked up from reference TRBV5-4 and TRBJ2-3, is ETGVTQSPTHLIKTRGQQVTLRCSSQSGHNTVSWYQQALGQGPQFIFQYYREEENGRGNFPPRFSGLQFPNYSSELNVNALELDDSALYLCASSPGSTDTQYFGPGTRLTVL.

CDR3 in amino acids: CASSNGHKEETQYF. The CDR3 DNA is TGTGCCAGCAGCAATGGACACAAAGAAGAGACCCAGTACTTC. The V call is TRBV9, the J call TRBJ2-5, with D perhaps TRBD1 (5 bases). The CDR3 is made up of 14 amino acids. Trimming stripped 4 bases from V and 3 bases from J, with 13 bases between. CDR1 and CDR2 from the germline V gene are SGDLS and YYNGEE.

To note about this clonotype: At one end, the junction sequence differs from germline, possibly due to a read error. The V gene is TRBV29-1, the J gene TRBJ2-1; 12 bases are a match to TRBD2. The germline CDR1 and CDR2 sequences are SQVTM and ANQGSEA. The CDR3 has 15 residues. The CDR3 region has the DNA TGCAGCGTTGAAACGGCTAGCGGGAGGGGAAATGGGCAGTTCTTC. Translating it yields CSVETASGRGNGQFF.

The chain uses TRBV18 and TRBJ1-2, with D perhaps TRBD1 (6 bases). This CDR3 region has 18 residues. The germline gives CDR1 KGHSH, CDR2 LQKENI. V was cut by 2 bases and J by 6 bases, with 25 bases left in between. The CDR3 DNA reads TGTGCCAGCTCACCAAATTCGGACAGTAGGGCGCCGGGGCATGGCTACACCTTC. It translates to CASSPNSDSRAPGHGYTF.